What follows are 3 T cell receptor beta chains derived from one specimen sequenced in a study of cytomegalovirus exposure and HLA in healthy donors. Method: immunoSEQ multiplex PCR; TCRdb's copy keeps in-frame clones and lacks some. The table includes about 150,000 clones, over 90% detected once. Sequenced input: PBMCs. The receptors derive from a man aged 18 to 29 in good health and CMV-seropositive.

The chain couples TRBV29-1 to TRBJ1-1; D possibly corresponds to TRBD1 (5 bases). Trimming took 3 bases from V and 0 from J, leaving 8 bases between them. Looked up from germline, CDR1 is SQVTM and CDR2 is ANQGSEA. There are 13 residues in the CDR3. Written as DNA, the CDR3 is TGCAGCGTTGAGGGCAGGGTGAACACTGAAGCTTTCTTT. Translation gives CSVEGRVNTEAFF.

The chain joins TRBV7-2 to TRBJ2-5, with 9 bases matching TRBD2. In germline, CDR1 is SGHTA, CDR2 FQGNSA. J was trimmed by 4 bases and V by 8 bases; bases with no gene match: 11. This CDR3 is 15 amino acids long. For the CDR3, the DNA is TGTGCCAGCCGGACGGTTAGCGGGAGCCCAGAGACCCAGTACTTC. Amino acids: CASRTVSGSPETQYF.

This clone was seen just once. The chain links TRBV6-5 to TRBJ2-1, with D possibly matching TRBD2 (6 bases). V lost 6 bases and J 16 bases, leaving 16 bases between the germline ends. The V gene's germline CDR1 is MNHEY and CDR2 SVGAGI. The CDR3 contains 11 residues. The CDR3 DNA reads as TGTGCCAGCAGCACGACTAGGTTCTCCTTCTTC. It translates to CASSTTRFSFF.